This T cell receptor beta chain was profiled in a study of vaccination effects on CD4 cells after COVID-19. Study in general: As their vaccination, participants received two doses of either BNT162b2 or mRNA-1273. Points from the study as a whole: Researchers report that only 1 of 255 vaccine-induced clones in healthy vaccinees cross-reacted with common cold coronaviruses.

Regarding this clone: Antigen specificity is unknown.

Germline CDR1 is MDHEN and CDR2 is SYDVKM. V was pared by 4 bases and J by 0 bases, with 7 bases between. This CDR3 region has 15 residues. TCRdb keeps only in-frame clones here, not all; method: immunoSEQ multiplex PCR. The repertoire holds approximately 30,000 clones, with 75% to 85% as singletons. Within the ViraFEST assay, antigen-specific CD4+ T cells underwent expansion with viral peptide pools prior to sequencing. The culture ran for 10 days, and then CD4+ T cells were isolated. Each vaccine recipient was nucleocapsid antibody negative and had no prior SARS-CoV-2 infection. The rearrangement links TRBV28 to TRBJ2-6; TRBD2 might be the D (6 bases). The sample consisted of CD4+ T cells from PBMCs cultured with SARS-CoV-2 spike peptides, taken before COVID-19 vaccination. The clonotype originates from a human donor who received a COVID-19 vaccine. This CDR3 is CASSSGGSGANVLTF. CDR3 nucleotides: TGTGCCAGCAGTTCCGGGGGCTCTGGGGCCAACGTCCTGACTTTC.